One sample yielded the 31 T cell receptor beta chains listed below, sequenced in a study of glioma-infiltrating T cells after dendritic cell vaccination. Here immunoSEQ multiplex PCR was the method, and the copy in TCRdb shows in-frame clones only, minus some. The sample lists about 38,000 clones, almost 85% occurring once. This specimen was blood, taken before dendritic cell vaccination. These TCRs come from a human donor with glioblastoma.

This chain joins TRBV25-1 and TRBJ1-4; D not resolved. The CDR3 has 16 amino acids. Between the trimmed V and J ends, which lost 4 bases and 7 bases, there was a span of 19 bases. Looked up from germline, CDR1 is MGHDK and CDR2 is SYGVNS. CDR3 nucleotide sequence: TGTGCCAGCAGTGCCCAACGGCGGGGATTGTTTGAAAAACTGTTTTTT. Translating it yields CASSAQRRGLFEKLFF.

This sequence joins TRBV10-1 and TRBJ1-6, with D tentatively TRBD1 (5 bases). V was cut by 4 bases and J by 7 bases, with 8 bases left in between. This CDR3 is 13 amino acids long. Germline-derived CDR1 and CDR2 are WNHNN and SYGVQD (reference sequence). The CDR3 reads CASSGQTNSPLHF. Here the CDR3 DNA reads TGCGCCAGCAGTGGACAGACGAATTCACCCCTCCACTTT.

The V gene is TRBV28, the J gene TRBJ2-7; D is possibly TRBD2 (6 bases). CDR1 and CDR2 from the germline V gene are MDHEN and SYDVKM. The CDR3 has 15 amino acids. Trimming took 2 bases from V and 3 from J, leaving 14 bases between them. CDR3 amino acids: CASSLRGRGGYEQYF. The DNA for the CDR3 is TGTGCCAGCAGTTTAAGGGGAAGGGGAGGCTACGAGCAGTACTTC. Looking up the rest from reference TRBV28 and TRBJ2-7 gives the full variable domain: DVKVTQSSRYLVKRTGEKVFLECVQDMDHENMFWYRQDPGLGLRLIYFSYDVKMKEKGDIPEGYSVSREKKERFSLILESASTNQTSMYLCASSLRGRGGYEQYFGPGTRLTVT.

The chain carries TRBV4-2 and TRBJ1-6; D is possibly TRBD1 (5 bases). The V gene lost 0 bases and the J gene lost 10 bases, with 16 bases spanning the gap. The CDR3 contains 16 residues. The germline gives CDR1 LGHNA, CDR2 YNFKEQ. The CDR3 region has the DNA TGTGCCAGCAGCCAAGAGGTAGGGGCGGTCGGGTCACCCCTCCACTTT. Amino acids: CASSQEVGAVGSPLHF.

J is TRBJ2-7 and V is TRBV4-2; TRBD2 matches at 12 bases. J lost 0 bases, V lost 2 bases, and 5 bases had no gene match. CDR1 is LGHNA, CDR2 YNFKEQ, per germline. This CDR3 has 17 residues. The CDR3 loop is CASSQSEGLAGSYEQYF. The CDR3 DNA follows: TGTGCCAGCAGCCAAAGCGAGGGACTAGCGGGCTCCTACGAGCAGTACTTC.

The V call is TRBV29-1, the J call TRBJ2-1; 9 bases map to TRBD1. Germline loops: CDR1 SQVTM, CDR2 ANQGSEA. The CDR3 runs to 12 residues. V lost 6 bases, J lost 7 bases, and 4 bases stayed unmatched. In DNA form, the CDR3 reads TGCAGCGTCAACAGGGGGCCAAATGAGCAGTTCTTC. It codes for CSVNRGPNEQFF.

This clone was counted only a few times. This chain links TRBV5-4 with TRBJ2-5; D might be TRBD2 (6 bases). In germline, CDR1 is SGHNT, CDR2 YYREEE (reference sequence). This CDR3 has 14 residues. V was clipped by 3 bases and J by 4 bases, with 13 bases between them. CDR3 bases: TGTGCCAGCAGCTCCAGGGTCGGGGGAGAGACCCAGTACTTC. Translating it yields CASSSRVGGETQYF.

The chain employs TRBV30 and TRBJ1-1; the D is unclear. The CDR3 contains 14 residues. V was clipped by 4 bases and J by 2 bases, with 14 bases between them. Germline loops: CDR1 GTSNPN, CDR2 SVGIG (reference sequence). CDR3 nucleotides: TGTGCCTGGATCCCGCTAGTACCTAACACTGAAGCTTTCTTT. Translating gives CAWIPLVPNTEAFF. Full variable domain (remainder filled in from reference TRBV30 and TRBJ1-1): SQTIHQWPATLVQPVGSPLSLECTVEGTSNPNLYWYRQAAGRGLQLLFYSVGIGQISSEVPQNLSASRPQDRQFILSSKKLLLSDSGFYLCAWIPLVPNTEAFFGQGTRLTVV.

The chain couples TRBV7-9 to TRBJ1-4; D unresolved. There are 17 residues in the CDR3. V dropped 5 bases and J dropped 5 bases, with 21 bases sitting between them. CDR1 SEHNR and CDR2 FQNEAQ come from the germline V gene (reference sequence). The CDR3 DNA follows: TGTGCCAGCAGCCCAAGCGGGCAGTTCCTGATGAATGAAAAACTGTTTTTT. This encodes CASSPSGQFLMNEKLFF.

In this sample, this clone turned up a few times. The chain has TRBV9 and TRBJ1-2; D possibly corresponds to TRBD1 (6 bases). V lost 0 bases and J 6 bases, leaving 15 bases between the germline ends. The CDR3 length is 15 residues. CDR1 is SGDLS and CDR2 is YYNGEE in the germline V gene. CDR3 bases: TGTGCCAGCAGCGTAGTCGGGGCGGCAGGGGATGGCTACACCTTC. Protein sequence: CASSVVGAAGDGYTF.

This CDR3 is CATEWASGTDTQYF. As DNA, the CDR3 is TGTGCCACTGAATGGGCTAGCGGGACAGATACGCAGTATTTT. V is TRBV28 and J is TRBJ2-3; 8 nucleotides align to TRBD2. The CDR3 consists of 14 residues. V lost 10 bases and J lost 3; bases outside the gene matches: 9. Germline CDR1 MDHEN, CDR2 SYDVKM. Variable domain in full (rest from reference TRBV28 and TRBJ2-3): DVKVTQSSRYLVKRTGEKVFLECVQDMDHENMFWYRQDPGLGLRLIYFSYDVKMKEKGDIPEGYSVSREKKERFSLILESASTNQTSMYLCATEWASGTDTQYFGPGTRLTVL.

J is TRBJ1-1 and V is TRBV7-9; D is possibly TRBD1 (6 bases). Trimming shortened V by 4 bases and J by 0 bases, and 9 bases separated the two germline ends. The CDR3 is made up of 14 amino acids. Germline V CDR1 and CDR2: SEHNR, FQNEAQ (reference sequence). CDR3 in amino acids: CASSSQGLNTEAFF. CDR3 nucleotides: TGTGCCAGCAGCTCTCAGGGGCTGAACACTGAAGCTTTCTTT. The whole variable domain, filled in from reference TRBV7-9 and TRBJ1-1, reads DTGVSQNPRHKITKRGQNVTFRCDPISEHNRLYWYRQTLGQGPEFLTYFQNEAQLEKSRLLSDRFSAERPKGSFSTLEIQRTEQGDSAMYLCASSSQGLNTEAFFGQGTRLTVV.

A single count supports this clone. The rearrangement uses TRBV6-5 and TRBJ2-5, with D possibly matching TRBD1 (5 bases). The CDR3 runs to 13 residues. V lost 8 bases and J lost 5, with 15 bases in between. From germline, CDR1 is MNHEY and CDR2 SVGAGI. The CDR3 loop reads CASSPGRAETQYF. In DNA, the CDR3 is TGTGCCAGCTCGCCGGGCAGGGCGGAGACCCAGTACTTC.

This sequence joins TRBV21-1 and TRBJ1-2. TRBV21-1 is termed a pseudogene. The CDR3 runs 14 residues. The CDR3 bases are TGTGCCAGCAACTACCGGGGGGGATACTATGGCTACACCTTC. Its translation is CASNYRGGYYGYTF.

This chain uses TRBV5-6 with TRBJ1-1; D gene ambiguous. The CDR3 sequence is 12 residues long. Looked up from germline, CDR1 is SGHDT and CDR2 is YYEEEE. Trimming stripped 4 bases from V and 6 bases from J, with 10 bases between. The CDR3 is CASSEGLAEAFF. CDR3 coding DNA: TGTGCCAGCAGCGAGGGATTAGCTGAAGCTTTCTTT.

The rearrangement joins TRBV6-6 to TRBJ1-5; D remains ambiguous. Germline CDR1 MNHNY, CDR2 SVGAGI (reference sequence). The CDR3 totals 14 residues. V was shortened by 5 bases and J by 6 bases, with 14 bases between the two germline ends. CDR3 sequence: CASSIGGSPQPQHF. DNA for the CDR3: TGTGCCAGCAGTATTGGAGGGAGCCCTCAGCCCCAGCATTTT.

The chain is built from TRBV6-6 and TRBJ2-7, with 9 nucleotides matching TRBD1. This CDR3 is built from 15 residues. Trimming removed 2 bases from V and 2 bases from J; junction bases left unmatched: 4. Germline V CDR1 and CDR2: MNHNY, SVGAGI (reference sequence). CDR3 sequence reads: CASSYRRQGAYEQYF. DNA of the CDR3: TGTGCCAGCAGTTACCGCCGACAGGGGGCCTACGAGCAGTACTTC.

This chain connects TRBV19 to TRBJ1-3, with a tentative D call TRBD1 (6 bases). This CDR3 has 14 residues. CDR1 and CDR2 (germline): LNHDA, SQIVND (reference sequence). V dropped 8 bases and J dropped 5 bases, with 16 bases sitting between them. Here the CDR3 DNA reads TGTGCCAGTTCAGGGGAGTGGATGAGAAACACCATATATTTT. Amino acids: CASSGEWMRNTIYF.

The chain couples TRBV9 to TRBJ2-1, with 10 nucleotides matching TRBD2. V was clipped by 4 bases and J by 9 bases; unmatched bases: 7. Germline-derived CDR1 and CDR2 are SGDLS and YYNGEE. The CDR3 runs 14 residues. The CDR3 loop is CASSLSGGAAEQFF. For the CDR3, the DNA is TGTGCCAGCAGCCTCAGCGGGGGGGCCGCTGAGCAGTTCTTC.

The CDR3 region has the DNA TGTGCCAGCAGCCCCTTCTCGGCCTACGAGCAGTACTTC. This encodes CASSPFSAYEQYF. The chain couples TRBV28 to TRBJ2-7; unclear D gene. Trimming shortened V by 6 bases and J by 2 bases, and 11 bases separated the two germline ends. The CDR3 runs to 13 residues. Germline loops: CDR1 MDHEN, CDR2 SYDVKM.

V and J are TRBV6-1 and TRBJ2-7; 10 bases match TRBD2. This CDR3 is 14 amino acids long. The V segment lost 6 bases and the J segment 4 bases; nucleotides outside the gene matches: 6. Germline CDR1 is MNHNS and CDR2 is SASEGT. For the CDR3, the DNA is TGTGCCAGCAGCAGAGGGACTAGCGTTTACGAGCAGTACTTC. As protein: CASSRGTSVYEQYF.

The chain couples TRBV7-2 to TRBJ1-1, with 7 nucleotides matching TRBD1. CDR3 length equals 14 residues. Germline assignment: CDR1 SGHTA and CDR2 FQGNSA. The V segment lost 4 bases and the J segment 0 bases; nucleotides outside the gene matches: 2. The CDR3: CASSSGQLNTEAFF. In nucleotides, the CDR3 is TGTGCCAGCAGCTCGGGACAGTTGAACACTGAAGCTTTCTTT. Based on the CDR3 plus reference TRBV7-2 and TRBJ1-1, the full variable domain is GAGVSQSPSNKVTEKGKDVELRCDPISGHTALYWYRQSLGQGLEFLIYFQGNSAPDKSGLPSDRFSAERTGGSVSTLTIQRTQQEDSAVYLCASSSGQLNTEAFFGQGTRLTVV.

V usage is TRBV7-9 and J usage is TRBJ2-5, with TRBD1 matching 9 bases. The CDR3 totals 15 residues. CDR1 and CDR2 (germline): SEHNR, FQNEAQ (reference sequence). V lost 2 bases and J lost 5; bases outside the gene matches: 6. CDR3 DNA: TGTGCCAGCAGCTTAAACAGGGGGCCGGAGGAGACCCAGTACTTC. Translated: CASSLNRGPEETQYF.

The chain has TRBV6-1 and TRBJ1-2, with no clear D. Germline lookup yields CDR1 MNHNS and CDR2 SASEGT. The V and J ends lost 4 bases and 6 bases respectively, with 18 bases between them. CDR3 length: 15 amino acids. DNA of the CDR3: TGTGCCAGCAGTGGCTCGACGGGGATTACAGATGGCTACACCTTC. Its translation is CASSGSTGITDGYTF.

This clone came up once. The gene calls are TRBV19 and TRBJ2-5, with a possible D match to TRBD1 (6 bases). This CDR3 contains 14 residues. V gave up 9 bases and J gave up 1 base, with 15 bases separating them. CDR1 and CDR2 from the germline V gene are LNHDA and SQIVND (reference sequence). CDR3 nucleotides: TGTGCCAGCGCTCCGACAGGAGTCCAAGAGACCCAGTACTTC. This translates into CASAPTGVQETQYF.

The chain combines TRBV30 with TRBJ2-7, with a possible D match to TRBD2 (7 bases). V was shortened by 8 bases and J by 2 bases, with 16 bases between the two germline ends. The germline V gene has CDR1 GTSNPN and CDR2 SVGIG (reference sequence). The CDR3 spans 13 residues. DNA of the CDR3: TGTGCCGGTGGAAGGGAGGGGGCCTACGAGCAGTACTTC. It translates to CAGGREGAYEQYF. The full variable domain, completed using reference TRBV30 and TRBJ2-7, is SQTIHQWPATLVQPVGSPLSLECTVEGTSNPNLYWYRQAAGRGLQLLFYSVGIGQISSEVPQNLSASRPQDRQFILSSKKLLLSDSGFYLCAGGREGAYEQYFGPGTRLTVT.

CDR3 residues: CASSLKTWGGSGANVLTF. CDR3 bases: TGTGCCAGCAGCCTTAAGACGTGGGGGGGCTCTGGGGCCAACGTCCTGACTTTC. This sequence joins TRBV5-6 and TRBJ2-6; the match to TRBD2 covers 7 bases. The CDR3 extends over 18 amino acids. The J segment lost 0 bases and the V segment lost 4 bases, leaving 10 bases of the junction unmatched. The germline CDR1 and CDR2 sequences are SGHDT and YYEEEE.

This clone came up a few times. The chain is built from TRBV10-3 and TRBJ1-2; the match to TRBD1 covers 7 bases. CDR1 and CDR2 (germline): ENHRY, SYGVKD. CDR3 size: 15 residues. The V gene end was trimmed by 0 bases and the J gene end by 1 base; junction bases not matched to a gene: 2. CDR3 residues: CAISESGDSNYGYTF. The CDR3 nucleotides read TGTGCCATCAGTGAGTCTGGGGACAGTAACTATGGCTACACCTTC.

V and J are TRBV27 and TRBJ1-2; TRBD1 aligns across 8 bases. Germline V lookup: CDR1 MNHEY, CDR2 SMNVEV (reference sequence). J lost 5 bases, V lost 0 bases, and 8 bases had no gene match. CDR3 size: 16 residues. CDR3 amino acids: CASSLSPAGGSYGYTF. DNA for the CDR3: TGTGCCAGCAGTTTATCCCCGGCAGGGGGCAGTTATGGCTACACCTTC.

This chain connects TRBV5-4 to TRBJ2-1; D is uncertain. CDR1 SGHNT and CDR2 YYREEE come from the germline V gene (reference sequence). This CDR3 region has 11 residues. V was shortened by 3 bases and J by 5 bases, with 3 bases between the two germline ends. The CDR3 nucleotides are TGTGCCAGCAGCTCTGACAATGAGCAGTTCTTC. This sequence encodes CASSSDNEQFF.

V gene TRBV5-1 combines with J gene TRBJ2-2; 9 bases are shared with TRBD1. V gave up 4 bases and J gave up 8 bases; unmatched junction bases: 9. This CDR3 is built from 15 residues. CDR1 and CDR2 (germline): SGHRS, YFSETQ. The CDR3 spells CASSPGTGRPGELFF. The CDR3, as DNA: TGCGCCAGCAGCCCCGGGACAGGGAGGCCTGGGGAGCTGTTTTTT. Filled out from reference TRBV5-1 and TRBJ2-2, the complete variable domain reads KAGVTQTPRYLIKTRGQQVTLSCSPISGHRSVSWYQQTPGQGLQFLFEYFSETQRNKGNFPGRFSGRQFSNSRSEMNVSTLELGDSALYLCASSPGTGRPGELFFGEGSRLTVL.